These 32 T cell receptor beta chains originate from one sample sequenced in a study of a mutant IDH1 vaccine in newly diagnosed glioma. Generated by immunoSEQ multiplex PCR, the TCRdb table keeps only in-frame clones and is missing some. The sample gives 40,000 to 45,000 clones, roughly 80% of which show up once; around a sixth is in the top ten. Time point specified: week 47, end of study. With topical imiquimod, each dose of the vaccine consisted of 300 ug of mutant IDH1 20-mer peptide. Antigens of these TCRs are unknown. The material was PBMCs, obtained from a glioma patient whose treatment included an IDH1 peptide vaccine. These receptors were collected from a man in his late teens or twenties with glioma. Some clones in this sample may be carry-over from other donors' samples.

The chain combines TRBV9 with TRBJ1-2; D possibly corresponds to TRBD1 (6 bases). There are 13 residues in the CDR3. The germline V gene encodes CDR1 SGDLS and CDR2 YYNGEE. V was pared by 6 bases and J by 8 bases, with 17 bases between. As DNA, the CDR3 is TGTGCCAGCACCCTAGGGGGGGAATTCGGCTACACCTTC. Translating it yields CASTLGGEFGYTF.

This sequence joins TRBV2 and TRBJ1-5; TRBD1 matches 9 bases. Germline values: CDR1 SNHLY, CDR2 FYNNEI. V lost 5 bases, J lost 4 bases, and 6 bases stayed unmatched. The CDR3 has 15 amino acids. CDR3 bases: TGTGCCAGCAGTCTACAGGGGGCCCTAAATCAGCCCCAGCATTTT. Translating gives CASSLQGALNQPQHF.

The sample holds one count of this clone. The chain joins TRBV7-9 to TRBJ2-5; D not certain. CDR3 length: 13 amino acids. The germline gives CDR1 SEHNR, CDR2 FQNEAQ (reference sequence). Trimming took 1 base from V and 5 from J, leaving 8 bases between them. As DNA, the CDR3 is TGTGCCAGCAGCTTAGGGTTTTACGAGACCCAGTACTTC. Translation: CASSLGFYETQYF.

The CDR3 is CASSQHRASANEKLFF. The CDR3 DNA follows: TGTGCCAGCAGCCAACACAGGGCTTCGGCTAATGAAAAACTGTTTTTT. This chain links TRBV4-2 with TRBJ1-4; D might be TRBD1 (6 bases). Germline CDR1 reads LGHNA; CDR2 reads YNFKEQ. Trimming stripped 2 bases from V and 3 bases from J, with 13 bases between. This CDR3 region has 16 residues.

The rearrangement joins TRBV18 to TRBJ1-2; D remains ambiguous. Germline CDR1 is KGHSH and CDR2 is LQKENI. Trimming left V 0 bases short and J 8 bases short, with 10 bases between. The CDR3 is 13 amino acids. CDR3 sequence (DNA): TGTGCCAGCTCACCACCGGGGTATCGAGGCTACACCTTC. It specifies CASSPPGYRGYTF. Filled out from reference TRBV18 and TRBJ1-2, the complete variable domain reads NAGVMQNPRHLVRRRGQEARLRCSPMKGHSHVYWYRQLPEEGLKFMVYLQKENIIDESGMPKERFSAEFPKEGPSILRIQQVVRGDSAAYFCASSPPGYRGYTFGSGTRLTVV.

In its sample, this clone was seen once. The genes are TRBV19 and TRBJ2-1; TRBD2 agrees at 7 bases. Trimming at V came to 7 bases and at J to 9 bases, leaving 15 bases not matched to a gene. Per the germline V gene, CDR1 is LNHDA and CDR2 is SQIVND (reference sequence). The CDR3 loop spans 15 amino acids. CDR3 bases: TGTGCCAGTACCTATCGGGGAGGGGTAGCCTCTGAGCAGTTCTTC. Translated, it gives CASTYRGGVASEQFF.

The chain links TRBV30 to TRBJ2-7; possibly TRBD1 or TRBD2 for D (5 bases each). The CDR3 is made up of 13 amino acids. Germline lookup yields CDR1 GTSNPN and CDR2 SVGIG (reference sequence). Trimming removed 0 bases from V and 6 bases from J, with 12 bases in between. CDR3 DNA: TGTGCCTGGAGTGTAATCGGGACCGGCGAGCAGTACTTC. Protein sequence: CAWSVIGTGEQYF.

The chain links TRBV6-6 to TRBJ2-5, with unresolved D. The V end lost 2 bases, the J end lost 2 bases, and 3 bases lay between the germline ends. From germline, CDR1 is MNHNY and CDR2 SVGAGI (reference sequence). The CDR3 loop spans 12 amino acids. For the CDR3, the DNA is TGTGCCAGCAGTTACCTTCAAGAGACCCAGTACTTC. This translates into CASSYLQETQYF.

The chain uses TRBV29-1 and TRBJ2-4; 7 nucleotides agree with TRBD2. CDR3 length equals 10 residues. The germline V gene has CDR1 SQVTM and CDR2 ANQGSEA. V lost 7 bases to trimming and J lost 15 bases; unmatched junction nucleotides: 9. Here the CDR3 reads CSAPGTIRYF. CDR3 coding DNA: TGCAGCGCACCCGGGACTATACGGTACTTC.

The CDR3 DNA sequence: TGTGCCACCAGCAGAGGACCGGGACACCTACAAGGGGGGACTGAAGCTTTCTTT. Translation gives CATSRGPGHLQGGTEAFF. The chain combines TRBV15 with TRBJ1-1, with a tentative D call TRBD1 (6 bases). Germline V gene sequence: CDR1 LNHNV, CDR2 YYDKDF (reference sequence). V was clipped by 1 base and J by 5 bases, with 23 bases between them. There are 18 residues in the CDR3.

J is TRBJ1-1 and V is TRBV4-1; D remains ambiguous. Germline V lookup: CDR1 MGHRA, CDR2 YSYEKL. The CDR3 has 17 amino acids. The V end was cut by 0 bases, the J end by 0 bases, with 14 bases between. The CDR3 spells CASSQDPGTVMNTEAFF. The CDR3 bases are TGCGCCAGCAGCCAAGATCCGGGTACCGTTATGAACACTGAAGCTTTCTTT.

The chain combines TRBV30 with TRBJ1-2, with 7 positions matching TRBD1. CDR1 is GTSNPN and CDR2 is SVGIG in the germline V gene (reference sequence). The CDR3 length is 13 residues. Trimming at V came to 0 bases and at J to 4 bases, leaving 2 bases not matched to a gene. For the CDR3, the DNA is TGTGCCTGGAGTGTCCAGGGGGGCTATGGCTACACCTTC. This translates into CAWSVQGGYGYTF.

The chain joins TRBV2 to TRBJ2-7; 9 positions agree with TRBD1. This CDR3 comprises 13 residues. V lost 6 bases and J lost 3; bases outside the gene matches: 3. Germline V gene data show CDR1 as SNHLY and CDR2 as FYNNEI. As DNA, the CDR3 is TGTGCCAGCAGAGGGACAGGGAGCTACGAGCAGTACTTC. It encodes CASRGTGSYEQYF.

The chain recombines TRBV7-9 with TRBJ1-1; 8 bases are shared with TRBD1. Looked up from germline, CDR1 is SEHNR and CDR2 is FQNEAQ (reference sequence). Trimming cost V 1 base and J 3 bases; bases outside gene matches: 4. The CDR3 runs to 15 residues. CDR3 bases: TGTGCCAGCAGCTTAGGGACAGGGTCGGACACTGAAGCTTTCTTT. Its translation: CASSLGTGSDTEAFF.

The V and J genes are TRBV19 and TRBJ2-7; 8 positions agree with TRBD2. CDR1 and CDR2 from the germline V gene are LNHDA and SQIVND (reference sequence). The CDR3 extends over 16 amino acids. Trimming removed 1 base from V and 5 bases from J; junction bases left unmatched: 10. CDR3 in amino acids: CASSIGTGGPANEQYF. The CDR3 DNA follows: TGTGCCAGTAGTATAGGTACGGGAGGGCCGGCAAACGAGCAGTACTTC.

The chain carries TRBV7-9 and TRBJ2-7; 8 nucleotides line up with TRBD1. The CDR3 totals 14 residues. V was pared by 6 bases and J by 2 bases, with 6 bases of the junction left unmatched. Germline V gives CDR1 SEHNR, CDR2 FQNEAQ (reference sequence). CDR3 residues: CASSSGQVAYEQYF. As DNA, the CDR3 is TGTGCCAGCAGTTCGGGACAGGTAGCCTACGAGCAGTACTTC.

The CDR3 protein is CASIGGRGSSTDTQYF. In nucleotides, the CDR3 is TGTGCCAGCATCGGGGGTCGTGGATCTAGCACAGATACGCAGTATTTT. The chain has TRBV2 and TRBJ2-3, with D possibly being TRBD2 (6 bases). This CDR3 region has 16 residues. Looked up from germline, CDR1 is SNHLY and CDR2 is FYNNEI. Trimming took 7 bases from V and 0 from J, leaving 17 bases between them.

The chain combines TRBV9 with TRBJ1-1; no clear D. This CDR3 spans 14 amino acids. Germline CDR1 and CDR2: SGDLS and YYNGEE. Deletions cut 2 bases from V and 4 bases from J, with 12 bases between. The CDR3 DNA is TGTGCCAGCAGCGTCTCAGGTCGGGGCACTGAAGCTTTCTTT. This gives the protein CASSVSGRGTEAFF.

The chain links TRBV4-1 to TRBJ1-1; D uncertain. V lost 4 bases and J 0 bases, leaving 12 bases between the germline ends. The CDR3 is made up of 15 amino acids. Germline assignment: CDR1 MGHRA and CDR2 YSYEKL. The CDR3 loop reads CASSPPGLLNTEAFF. CDR3 bases: TGCGCCAGCAGCCCCCCCGGGCTCTTGAACACTGAAGCTTTCTTT.

The rearrangement joins TRBV4-3 to TRBJ2-2, with 9 positions matching TRBD2. CDR1 is LGHNA, CDR2 YSLEER, per germline. This CDR3 has 18 amino acids. V trimming: 0 bases; J trimming: 5 bases; junction bases outside the gene matches: 10. The CDR3: CASSQDLGGRARTGELFF. DNA of the CDR3: TGCGCCAGCAGCCAAGATCTCGGCGGGAGGGCCCGAACCGGGGAGCTGTTTTTT.

The rearrangement uses TRBV6-5 and TRBJ2-4, with D tentatively TRBD2 (5 bases). The CDR3 contains 13 residues. Germline V CDR1 and CDR2: MNHEY, SVGAGI. The V end lost 2 bases, the J end lost 3 bases, and 5 bases lay between the germline ends. This chain's CDR3 is CASSYSGKNIQYF. The CDR3 DNA follows: TGTGCCAGCAGTTACAGCGGCAAAAACATTCAGTACTTC.

V gene TRBV19 combines with J gene TRBJ1-2; D unclear. Trimming shortened V by 4 bases and J by 0 bases, and 9 bases separated the two germline ends. The CDR3 consists of 14 residues. Germline CDR1 and CDR2: LNHDA and SQIVND (reference sequence). For the CDR3, the DNA is TGTGCCAGTAGTACCATGGGAACTAACTATGGCTACACCTTC. Translated: CASSTMGTNYGYTF.

The table lists this clone with a count of one. The rearrangement joins TRBV29-1 to TRBJ1-4; D not certain. Trimming stripped 5 bases from V and 0 bases from J, with 10 bases between. Per germline, CDR1 SQVTM and CDR2 ANQGSEA. The CDR3 has 14 amino acids. This chain's CDR3 is CSVKGGSTNEKLFF. In DNA, the CDR3 is TGCAGCGTTAAGGGCGGTTCAACTAATGAAAAACTGTTTTTT. Together with reference TRBV29-1 and TRBJ1-4, the CDR3 gives the full variable domain: SAVISQKPSRDICQRGTSLTIQCQVDSQVTMMFWYRQQPGQSLTLIATANQGSEATYESGFVIDKFPISRPNLTFSTLTVSNMSPEDSSIYLCSVKGGSTNEKLFFGSGTQLSVL.

The rearrangement links TRBV18 to TRBJ2-2; D gene unclear. Per the germline V gene, CDR1 is KGHSH and CDR2 is LQKENI. V gave up 2 bases and J gave up 7 bases, with 5 bases separating them. This CDR3 comprises 12 residues. The CDR3 bases are TGTGCCAGCTCACCAGTCATCGGGGAGCTGTTTTTT. It is translated as CASSPVIGELFF.

The chain combines TRBV27 with TRBJ2-7, with 7 bases aligning to TRBD1. Trimming at V came to 4 bases and at J to 4 bases, leaving 10 bases not matched to a gene. The CDR3 is made up of 15 amino acids. The germline V gene encodes CDR1 MNHEY and CDR2 SMNVEV (reference sequence). DNA of the CDR3: TGTGCCAGCAGTTCCCGGACAGGACTGAAGTACGAGCAGTACTTC. Its translation is CASSSRTGLKYEQYF.

V and J are TRBV30 and TRBJ2-7; D is undetermined. The CDR3 is 14 residues long. Germline-derived CDR1 and CDR2 are GTSNPN and SVGIG (reference sequence). The V gene lost 3 bases and the J gene lost 7 bases, with 19 bases spanning the gap. The CDR3 DNA reads as TGTGCCTGGAGCGGAAGAAAGCTACGACGTGAGCAGTACTTC. Amino acid sequence: CAWSGRKLRREQYF. Full variable domain (remainder filled in from reference TRBV30 and TRBJ2-7): SQTIHQWPATLVQPVGSPLSLECTVEGTSNPNLYWYRQAAGRGLQLLFYSVGIGQISSEVPQNLSASRPQDRQFILSSKKLLLSDSGFYLCAWSGRKLRREQYFGPGTRLTVT.

The genes are TRBV10-2 and TRBJ1-5; D unclear. V lost 3 bases, J lost 11 bases, and 17 bases lay in between. Germline loops: CDR1 WSHSY, CDR2 SAAADI. The CDR3 runs 14 residues. For the CDR3, the DNA is TGCGCCAGCAGTGATCCGGCAGGCAGTTCGTCCCAGCATTTT. Translating gives CASSDPAGSSSQHF.

The rearrangement joins TRBV20-1 to TRBJ1-5; D remains ambiguous. Germline V gene data show CDR1 as DFQATT and CDR2 as SNEGSKA (reference sequence). The length of the CDR3 is 11 residues. The ends were cut back, 4 bases at V and 4 bases at J, with 5 bases in the middle. This CDR3 is CSAKGNQPQHF. CDR3 in DNA: TGCAGTGCTAAGGGAAATCAGCCCCAGCATTTT.

By share of the sample, this clone is large. The rearrangement joins TRBV5-1 to TRBJ2-1; D gene ambiguous. The germline gives CDR1 SGHRS, CDR2 YFSETQ. V was shortened by 0 bases and J by 8 bases, with 12 bases between the two germline ends. The CDR3 has 14 residues. CDR3 coding DNA: TGCGCCAGCAGCTTGGCAACTCCGGTGGATGAGCAGTTCTTC. This translates into CASSLATPVDEQFF.

The genes are TRBV10-3 and TRBJ2-1, with D possibly being TRBD1 (5 bases). V lost 3 bases and J lost 5, with 20 bases in between. There are 17 residues in the CDR3. Looked up from germline, CDR1 is ENHRY and CDR2 is SYGVKD. The CDR3 DNA follows: TGTGCCATCAGTGATCGGAAGATCAGGGAAGCGCACAATGAGCAGTTCTTC. It specifies CAISDRKIREAHNEQFF.

The chain is built from TRBV18 and TRBJ2-7, with 13 bases aligning to TRBD2. V was clipped by 3 bases and J by 5 bases; unmatched bases: 4. Germline lookup yields CDR1 KGHSH and CDR2 LQKENI. The CDR3 consists of 15 residues. The DNA for the CDR3 is TGTGCCAGCTCACCCCGGACTAGCGGGAGCGACGAGCAGTACTTC. Translation gives CASSPRTSGSDEQYF.

Within the sample, this clone is medium-sized. V and J are TRBV5-1 and TRBJ2-3; 15 bases are shared with TRBD2. The CDR3 length is 16 residues. V lost 4 bases, J lost 6 bases, and 6 bases stayed unmatched. Per the germline V gene, CDR1 is SGHRS and CDR2 is YFSETQ. This CDR3 reads CASSVGTSGGWDTQYF. CDR3 coding DNA: TGCGCCAGCAGCGTCGGGACTAGCGGGGGGTGGGATACGCAGTATTTT.